This record concerns one T cell receptor beta chain sequence. Its antigen is unknown. This sample was taken from a study of identical twins. Study-level findings and limits: Less excess twin sharing appeared in beta out-of-frame sequences.

TCRdb re-called the 5' RACE reads through MiXCR, storing one row per CDR3 protein. In the table there are about 790,000 distinct CDR3 sequences, about 20% of which are singletons. These data were likewise used in another study, on T cells expressing NK-cell markers.

The source of this sequence is a woman aged 18-29 years in good health. The material sequenced was PBMCs.

CDR3 sequence (DNA): TGTGCCAGCAGTCCAGCAGCGGGGGGTGAGCAGTTCTTC. Translated, it gives CASSPAAGGEQFF. The chain combines TRBV12-3 or TRBV12-4 with TRBJ2-1, with 9 bases matching TRBD2. V shed 5 bases, J shed 9 bases, and the junction held 5 bases outside the gene matches. This CDR3 region has 13 residues.